The 20 T cell receptor beta chains below were found in one sample sequenced in a study of T cells in Graves' hyperthyroidism and ophthalmopathy. Amplified TCR beta CDR3 regions came from RNA transcripts. TCR CDR3 regions were first amplified by RT-PCR with HTBI primers. TCRdb processed the multiplex PCR reads anew with MiXCR; each CDR3 protein has one entry. The sample gives 730,000 or so distinct CDR3 sequences, over 15% of which show up once; about a sixth is in the top ten. What was sequenced was blood. The receptors stem from a woman between 50 and 59 years old with Graves' hyperthyroidism that later progressed to Graves' ophthalmopathy.

This clonotype was seen ten or more times. The chain employs TRBV12-3 or TRBV12-4 and TRBJ2-5; perhaps TRBD1 as D (5 bases). V lost 9 bases to trimming and J lost 5 bases, with 13 bases between them. The CDR3 has 12 residues. The CDR3 DNA reads TGTGCCAGTGGGTTGGGGCCCGAGACCCAGTACTTC. Translation: CASGLGPETQYF.

In its sample, this clonotype was seen many times. V and J are TRBV3-1 and TRBJ2-5; a possible D gene is TRBD1 (6 bases). Trimming cost V 4 bases and J 6 bases, with 12 bases left between them. This CDR3 contains 13 residues. Germline V CDR1 and CDR2: LGHDT, YNNKEL (reference sequence). The CDR3 coding sequence is TGTGCCAGCAGCCCCCCACAGGGCAAGACCCAGTACTTC. Translation gives CASSPPQGKTQYF.

The chain couples TRBV10-1 to TRBJ2-7; possible D gene TRBD1, 5 bases. Germline V gives CDR1 WNHNN, CDR2 SYGVQD (reference sequence). This CDR3 region has 16 residues. The V gene lost 1 base and the J gene lost 5 bases, with 18 bases spanning the gap. The CDR3 DNA reads as TGCGCCAGCAGTGAGTACGACAGCCAGGGCGTCAACGAGCAGTACTTC. This encodes CASSEYDSQGVNEQYF.

The chain recombines TRBV11-2 with TRBJ2-7; 12 bases agree with TRBD1. The CDR3 contains 12 residues. Germline values: CDR1 SGHAT, CDR2 FQNNGV. The ends lost 9 bases at V and 6 bases at J; junction bases unmatched: 3. The CDR3 DNA sequence: TGTGCCAGGGGGACAGGGGGCGTCGAGCAGTACTTC. Its translation is CARGTGGVEQYF.

This clonotype showed up many times. The gene calls are TRBV18 and TRBJ2-5; a weak D match, TRBD2 (6 bases). Trimming shortened V by 2 bases and J by 5 bases, and 9 bases separated the two germline ends. From germline, CDR1 is KGHSH and CDR2 LQKENI. CDR3 length: 13 amino acids. The CDR3: CASSPDSGETQYF. CDR3 in DNA: TGTGCCAGCTCACCAGACAGCGGGGAGACCCAGTACTTC.

This clonotype came up a few times. The chain joins TRBV7-9 to TRBJ2-3; D could derive from TRBD1 or TRBD2 (5 bases each). Germline CDR1 reads SEHNR; CDR2 reads FQNEAQ (reference sequence). This CDR3 has 13 residues. Trimming removed 2 bases at V and 4 bases at J, with 7 bases between. Here the CDR3 reads CASSLRGADTQYF. The CDR3 nucleotides read TGTGCCAGCAGCTTAAGGGGAGCAGATACGCAGTATTTT.

This clonotype came up many times. The rearrangement uses TRBV2 and TRBJ2-7; D may be TRBD2 (5 bases). The V gene's germline CDR1 is SNHLY and CDR2 FYNNEI. Trimming removed 6 bases at V and 0 bases at J, with 12 bases between. CDR3 length: 14 amino acids. The chain's CDR3 is CASRPGISSYEQYF. In DNA, the CDR3 is TGTGCCAGCAGGCCGGGAATTAGCTCCTACGAGCAGTACTTC. Full variable domain (remainder filled in from reference TRBV2 and TRBJ2-7): EPEVTQTPSHQVTQMGQEVILRCVPISNHLYFYWYRQILGQKVEFLVSFYNNEISEKSEIFDDQFSVERPDGSNFTLKIRSTKLEDSAMYFCASRPGISSYEQYFGPGTRLTVT.

This clonotype was observed at least ten times. The chain joins TRBV7-2 to TRBJ1-2; no reliable D call. Germline V lookup: CDR1 SGHTA, CDR2 FQGNSA. CDR3 size: 14 residues. V lost 1 base and J lost 4, with 10 bases in between. DNA for the CDR3: TGTGCCAGCAGCTTAGTGCGACAATCCTATGGCTACACCTTC. As protein: CASSLVRQSYGYTF.

A remark on this clonotype: A junction end diverges from the germline sequence, so it may reflect a read error. The chain employs TRBV7-7 and TRBJ1-2; 7 nucleotides match TRBD1. Per the germline V gene, CDR1 is SSHAT and CDR2 is FNYEAQ (reference sequence). The CDR3 runs 13 residues. CDR3 bases: TGTGCTAGCAGGCATCAGGGGGTGGATGGCTACACCTTC. Amino acids: CASRHQGVDGYTF.

This clonotype came up a few times. This chain joins TRBV29-1 and TRBJ1-1, with 9 nucleotides matching TRBD1. The ends lost 7 bases at V and 3 bases at J; junction bases unmatched: 6. The CDR3 covers 13 residues. CDR1 is SQVTM and CDR2 is ANQGSEA in the germline V gene. CDR3 nucleotide sequence: TGCAGCGGACTACAGGGGGCTGACACTGAAGCTTTCTTT. Translating gives CSGLQGADTEAFF. The entire variable domain, with the rest obtained from reference TRBV29-1 and TRBJ1-1, is as follows: SAVISQKPSRDICQRGTSLTIQCQVDSQVTMMFWYRQQPGQSLTLIATANQGSEATYESGFVIDKFPISRPNLTFSTLTVSNMSPEDSSIYLCSGLQGADTEAFFGQGTRLTVV.

The chain combines TRBV12-3 or TRBV12-4 with TRBJ2-5; tentatively, D is TRBD1 (6 bases). This CDR3 is 14 amino acids long. With 5 bases removed from V and 0 bases from J, the gap between germline ends came to 10 bases. The CDR3 DNA follows: TGTGCCAGCAGTCAAAGGGGGTACCAAGAGACCCAGTACTTC. Translated: CASSQRGYQETQYF.

This clonotype has at least ten counts. The V call is TRBV11-3, the J call TRBJ2-1; D remains ambiguous. The CDR3 is 12 residues long. Trimming took off 1 base at V and 8 bases at J, with 6 bases between the two ends. Germline CDR1 SGHNT, CDR2 YENEEA. The CDR3 DNA is TGTGCCAGCAGCTTAGTGTCGGATGAGCAGTTCTTC. Translating it yields CASSLVSDEQFF.

This clonotype was recorded many times. The rearrangement joins TRBV2 to TRBJ1-2; 9 nucleotides agree with TRBD1. Germline CDR1 is SNHLY and CDR2 is FYNNEI. This CDR3 spans 12 amino acids. V was clipped by 5 bases and J by 8 bases; unmatched bases: 3. The CDR3 DNA follows: TGTGCCAGCAGTCGGACAGGGGTCGGCTACACCTTC. Protein product: CASSRTGVGYTF.

This clonotype was detected a few times. CDR3 coding DNA: TGTGCCAGCAGTCCCAAATTAGCGAGCTCCTACAATGAGCAGTTCTTC. This codes for CASSPKLASSYNEQFF. The chain is built from TRBV12-3 or TRBV12-4 and TRBJ2-1; perhaps TRBD2 as D (5 bases). The CDR3 totals 16 residues. V lost 5 bases, J lost 0 bases, and 14 bases lay in between.

The chain joins TRBV25-1 to TRBJ2-5; the D is unclear. V was shortened by 1 base and J by 4 bases, with 7 bases between the two germline ends. The CDR3 length is 13 residues. From germline, CDR1 is MGHDK and CDR2 SYGVNS. Written as DNA, the CDR3 is TGTGCCAGCAGTGAATTCGGTTTAGAGACCCAGTACTTC. It specifies CASSEFGLETQYF.

This clonotype was counted at least ten times. DNA for the CDR3: TGCAGTGCTGAACTTAGGACTGGTAGCTCCTACAATGAGCAGTTCTTC. The encoded protein is CSAELRTGSSYNEQFF. The chain recombines TRBV20-1 with TRBJ2-1, with D possibly being TRBD2 (5 bases). Germline V gene sequence: CDR1 DFQATT, CDR2 SNEGSKA (reference sequence). Trimming removed 5 bases from V and 0 bases from J, with 17 bases in between. CDR3 length: 16 residues.

This clonotype was recorded many times. The chain employs TRBV11-2 and TRBJ1-1; 8 bases line up with TRBD1. This CDR3 is 14 amino acids long. The germline V gene encodes CDR1 SGHAT and CDR2 FQNNGV. Trimming removed 5 bases from V and 4 bases from J; junction bases left unmatched: 6. The chain's CDR3 is CASSVGQGATEAFF. CDR3 nucleotides: TGTGCCAGCAGCGTTGGACAGGGAGCCACTGAAGCTTTCTTT.

V and J are TRBV6-1 and TRBJ2-1; 7 positions match TRBD1. The ends lost 5 bases at V and 1 base at J; junction bases unmatched: 11. Germline CDR1 reads MNHNS; CDR2 reads SASEGT. This CDR3 has 17 residues. The DNA of the CDR3 is TGTGCCAGCAGTCAAAATCCCACAGGGGTATCCTACAATGAGCAGTTCTTC. Its translation: CASSQNPTGVSYNEQFF.

In its sample, this clonotype was seen many times. The V call is TRBV2, the J call TRBJ1-4, with D possibly TRBD1 on 6 matching bases. Germline CDR1 is SNHLY and CDR2 is FYNNEI. The CDR3 is 16 residues long. The V gene lost 3 bases and the J gene lost 4 bases, with 15 bases spanning the gap. As DNA, the CDR3 is TGTGCCAGCAGTGAGGGGGCGGTACCCATTAATGAAAAACTGTTTTTT. Its protein product is CASSEGAVPINEKLFF.

This clonotype was counted many times. J is TRBJ2-7 and V is TRBV12-3 or TRBV12-4; D is unresolved. The CDR3 spans 16 residues. V lost 6 bases and J 0 bases, leaving 18 bases between the germline ends. As DNA, the CDR3 is TGTGCCAGCAGCCCCACACTGGGGAAGACCTCCTACGAGCAGTACTTC. This encodes CASSPTLGKTSYEQYF.